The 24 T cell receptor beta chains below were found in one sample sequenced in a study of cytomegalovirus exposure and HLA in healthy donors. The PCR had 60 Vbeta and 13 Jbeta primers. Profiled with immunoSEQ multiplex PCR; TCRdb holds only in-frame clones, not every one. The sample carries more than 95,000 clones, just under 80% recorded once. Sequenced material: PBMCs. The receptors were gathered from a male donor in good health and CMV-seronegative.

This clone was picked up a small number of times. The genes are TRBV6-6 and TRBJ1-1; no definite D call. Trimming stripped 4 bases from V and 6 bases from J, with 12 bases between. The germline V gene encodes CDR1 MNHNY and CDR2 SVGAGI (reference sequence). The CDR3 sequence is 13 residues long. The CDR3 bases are TGTGCCAGCAGTTCCCGGGAGCAGTCTGAAGCTTTCTTT. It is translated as CASSSREQSEAFF.

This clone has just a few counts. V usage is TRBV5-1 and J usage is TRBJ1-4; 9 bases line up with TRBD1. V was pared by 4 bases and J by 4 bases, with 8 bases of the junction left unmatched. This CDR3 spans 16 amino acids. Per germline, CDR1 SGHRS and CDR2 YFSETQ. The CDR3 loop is CASSPDRGGLNEKLFF. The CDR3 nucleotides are TGCGCCAGCAGCCCGGACAGGGGAGGACTTAATGAAAAACTGTTTTTT.

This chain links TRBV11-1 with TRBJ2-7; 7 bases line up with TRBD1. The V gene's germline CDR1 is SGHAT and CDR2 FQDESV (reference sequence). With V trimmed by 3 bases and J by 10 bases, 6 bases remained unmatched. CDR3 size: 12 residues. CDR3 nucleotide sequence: TGTGCCAGCAGCTTCCAGGACAGGTACCAGTACTTC. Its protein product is CASSFQDRYQYF.

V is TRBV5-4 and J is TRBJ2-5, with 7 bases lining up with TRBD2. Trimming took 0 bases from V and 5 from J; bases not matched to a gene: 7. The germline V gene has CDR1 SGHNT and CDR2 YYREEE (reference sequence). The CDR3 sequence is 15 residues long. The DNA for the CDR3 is TGTGCCAGCAGCTTGGGATGGGCGGGAGCCGAGACCCAGTACTTC. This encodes CASSLGWAGAETQYF.

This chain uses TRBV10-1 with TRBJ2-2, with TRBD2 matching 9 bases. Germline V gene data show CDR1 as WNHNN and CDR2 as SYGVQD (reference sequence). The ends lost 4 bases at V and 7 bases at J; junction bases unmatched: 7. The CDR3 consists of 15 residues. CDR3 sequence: CASSGVAGVVGELFF. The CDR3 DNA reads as TGCGCCAGCAGTGGAGTAGCGGGAGTCGTCGGGGAGCTGTTTTTT.

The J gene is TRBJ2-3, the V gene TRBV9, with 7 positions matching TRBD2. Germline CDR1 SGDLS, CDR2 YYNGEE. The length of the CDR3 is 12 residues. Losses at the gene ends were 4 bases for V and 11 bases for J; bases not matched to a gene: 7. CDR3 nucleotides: TGTGCCAGCAGCCGGGACTACTCTCAGCAGTATTTT. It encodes CASSRDYSQQYF.

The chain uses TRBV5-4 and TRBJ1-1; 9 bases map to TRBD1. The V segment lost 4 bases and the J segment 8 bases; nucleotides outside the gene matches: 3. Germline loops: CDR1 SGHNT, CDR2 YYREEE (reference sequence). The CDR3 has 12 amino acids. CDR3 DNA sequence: TGTGCCAGCAGCCCGGGACAGGGCGAAGCTTTCTTT. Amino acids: CASSPGQGEAFF.

The CDR3 spells CASSVVQGADGELFF. The DNA for the CDR3 is TGTGCCAGCAGCGTGGTACAGGGGGCGGACGGGGAGCTGTTTTTT. The gene calls are TRBV9 and TRBJ2-2; TRBD1 matches at 9 bases. In germline, CDR1 is SGDLS, CDR2 YYNGEE. This CDR3 is built from 15 residues. Trimming removed 2 bases from V and 7 bases from J; junction bases left unmatched: 6.

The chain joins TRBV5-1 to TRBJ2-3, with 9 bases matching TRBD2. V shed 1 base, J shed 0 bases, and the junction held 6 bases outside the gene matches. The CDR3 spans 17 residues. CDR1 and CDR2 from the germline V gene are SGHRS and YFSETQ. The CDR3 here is CASSLRSSGVSTDTQYF. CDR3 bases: TGCGCCAGCAGCTTGAGGTCTAGCGGGGTGAGCACAGATACGCAGTATTTT.

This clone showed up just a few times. Here the CDR3 DNA reads TGTGCCAGCAGCCCCGACCAGGGCAACGAGCAGTTCTTC. Amino acid sequence: CASSPDQGNEQFF. This sequence joins TRBV11-3 and TRBJ2-1; D may be TRBD1 (5 bases). Germline lookup yields CDR1 SGHNT and CDR2 YENEEA. V dropped 5 bases and J dropped 10 bases, with 15 bases sitting between them. The CDR3 has 13 amino acids.

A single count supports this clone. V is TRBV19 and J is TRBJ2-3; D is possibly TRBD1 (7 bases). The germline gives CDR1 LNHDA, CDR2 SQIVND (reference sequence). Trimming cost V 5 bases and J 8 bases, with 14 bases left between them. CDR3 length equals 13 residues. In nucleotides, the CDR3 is TGTGCCAGTAGTGCCAGCAGGGGGGCTACGCAGTATTTT. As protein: CASSASRGATQYF.

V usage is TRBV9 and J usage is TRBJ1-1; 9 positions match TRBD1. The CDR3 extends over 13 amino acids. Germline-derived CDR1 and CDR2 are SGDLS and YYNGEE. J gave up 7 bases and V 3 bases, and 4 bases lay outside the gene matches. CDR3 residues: CASSAGQGIEAFF. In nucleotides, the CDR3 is TGTGCCAGCAGCGCCGGACAGGGGATTGAAGCTTTCTTT.

Here the CDR3 reads CASSLREYDEQFF. For the CDR3, the DNA is TGTGCCAGCAGCTTGCGGGAGTACGATGAGCAGTTCTTC. The chain employs TRBV13 and TRBJ2-1, with 7 bases aligning to TRBD2. This CDR3 contains 13 residues. Trimming removed 3 bases from V and 8 bases from J; junction bases left unmatched: 4. Germline V gene lookup returns CDR1 PRHDT and CDR2 FYEKMQ (reference sequence).

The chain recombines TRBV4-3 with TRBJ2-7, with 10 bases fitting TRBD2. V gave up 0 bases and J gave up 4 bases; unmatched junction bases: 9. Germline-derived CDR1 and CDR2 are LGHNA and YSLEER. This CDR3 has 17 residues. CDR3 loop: CASSQDQPSGRRYEQYF. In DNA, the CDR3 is TGCGCCAGCAGCCAAGATCAGCCTAGCGGGAGAAGGTACGAGCAGTACTTC.

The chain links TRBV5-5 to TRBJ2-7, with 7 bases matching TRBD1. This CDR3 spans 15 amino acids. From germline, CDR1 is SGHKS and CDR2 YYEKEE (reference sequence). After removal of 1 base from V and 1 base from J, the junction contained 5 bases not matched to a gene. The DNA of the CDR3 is TGTGCCAGCAGCTTGACAGGGGATAGATCCTACGAGCAGTACTTC. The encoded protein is CASSLTGDRSYEQYF.

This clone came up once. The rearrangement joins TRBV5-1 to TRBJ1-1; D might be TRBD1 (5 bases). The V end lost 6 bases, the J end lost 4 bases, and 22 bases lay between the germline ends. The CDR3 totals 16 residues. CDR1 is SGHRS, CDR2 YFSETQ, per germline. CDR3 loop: CASNPRNPGRFTEAFF. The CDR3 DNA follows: TGCGCCAGCAACCCCCGCAACCCAGGGAGGTTCACTGAAGCTTTCTTT.

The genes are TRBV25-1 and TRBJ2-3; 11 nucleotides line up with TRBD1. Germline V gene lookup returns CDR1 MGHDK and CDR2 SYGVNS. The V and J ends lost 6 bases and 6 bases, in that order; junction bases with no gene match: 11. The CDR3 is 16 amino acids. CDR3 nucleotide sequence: TGTGCCAGCAGCCCGATCCGGGACAGGGGGGGGGATACGCAGTATTTT. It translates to CASSPIRDRGGDTQYF.

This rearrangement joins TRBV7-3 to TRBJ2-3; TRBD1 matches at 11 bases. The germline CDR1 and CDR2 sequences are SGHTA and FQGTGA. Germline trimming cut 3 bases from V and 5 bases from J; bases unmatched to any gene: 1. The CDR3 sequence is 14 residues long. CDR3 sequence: CASSFGTGGDTQYF. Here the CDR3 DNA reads TGTGCCAGCAGCTTTGGGACAGGGGGAGATACGCAGTATTTT.

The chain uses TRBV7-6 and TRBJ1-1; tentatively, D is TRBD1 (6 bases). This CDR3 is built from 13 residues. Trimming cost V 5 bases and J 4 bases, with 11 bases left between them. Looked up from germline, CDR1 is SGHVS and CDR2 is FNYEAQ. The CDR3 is CASSRGGPTEAFF. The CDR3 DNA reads TGTGCCAGCAGCCGCGGGGGGCCCACTGAAGCTTTCTTT.

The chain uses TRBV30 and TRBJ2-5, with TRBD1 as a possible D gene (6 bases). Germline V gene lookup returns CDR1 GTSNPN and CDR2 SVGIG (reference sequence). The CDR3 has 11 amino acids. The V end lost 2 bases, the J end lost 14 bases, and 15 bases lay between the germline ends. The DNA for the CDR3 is TGTGCCTGGAGTTTAAGCAGACAGGCTTACTTC. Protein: CAWSLSRQAYF.

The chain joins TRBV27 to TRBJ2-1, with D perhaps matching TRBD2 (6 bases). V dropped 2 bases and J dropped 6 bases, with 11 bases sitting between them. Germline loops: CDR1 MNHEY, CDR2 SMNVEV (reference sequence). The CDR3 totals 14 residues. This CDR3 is CASSLRGTLNEQFF. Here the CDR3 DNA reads TGTGCCAGCAGTTTACGCGGGACCCTCAATGAGCAGTTCTTC.

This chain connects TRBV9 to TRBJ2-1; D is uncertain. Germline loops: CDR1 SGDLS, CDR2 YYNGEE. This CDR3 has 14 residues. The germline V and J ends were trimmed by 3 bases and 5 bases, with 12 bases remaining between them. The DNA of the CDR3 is TGTGCCAGCAGCGCGTACGTGGGCGACAATGAGCAGTTCTTC. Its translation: CASSAYVGDNEQFF.

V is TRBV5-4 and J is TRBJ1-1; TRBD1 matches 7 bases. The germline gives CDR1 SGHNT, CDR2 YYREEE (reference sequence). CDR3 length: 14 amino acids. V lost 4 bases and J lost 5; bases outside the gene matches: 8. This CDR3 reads CASSSTRGRTEAFF. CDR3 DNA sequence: TGTGCCAGCAGCAGCACGAGGGGGCGAACTGAAGCTTTCTTT.

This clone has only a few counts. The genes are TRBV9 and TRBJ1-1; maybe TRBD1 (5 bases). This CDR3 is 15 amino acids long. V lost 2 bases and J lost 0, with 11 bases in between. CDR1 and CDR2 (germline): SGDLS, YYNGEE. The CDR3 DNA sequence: TGTGCCAGCAGCGTCGGCGGGGGGTTGAACACTGAAGCTTTCTTT. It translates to CASSVGGGLNTEAFF.